Each of the 24 T cell receptor beta chains below was sequenced from the same sample in a study of blood T cell repertoires in COVID-19. Repertoires were generated with immunoSEQ multiplex PCR, while TCRdb's copy carries only in-frame clones and drops some. The sample lists roughly 30,000 clones; 75% to 85% were seen once. The sequencing input was peripheral blood. All receptors come from a man in his sixties with active COVID-19.

CDR3 residues: CASSLQNTEAFF. DNA of the CDR3: TGTGCCAGCAGTTTACAGAACACTGAAGCTTTCTTT. The gene calls are TRBV12-3 or TRBV12-4 and TRBJ1-1; unclear D gene. The CDR3 totals 12 residues. Between the trimmed V and J ends, which lost 2 bases and 1 base, there was a span of 2 bases.

This clone was observed a handful of times. This rearrangement joins TRBV5-1 to TRBJ2-7; 11 nucleotides match TRBD1. The CDR3 is 15 amino acids. Germline assignment: CDR1 SGHRS and CDR2 YFSETQ. V trimming: 3 bases; J trimming: 3 bases; junction bases outside the gene matches: 5. The CDR3 sequence: CASSWGQGVSYEQYF. CDR3 nucleotide sequence: TGCGCCAGCAGCTGGGGACAGGGGGTTAGCTACGAGCAGTACTTC.

This clone was counted once. The chain combines TRBV4-1 with TRBJ2-1, with 7 positions matching TRBD2. Germline loops: CDR1 MGHRA, CDR2 YSYEKL. V lost 4 bases, J lost 8 bases, and 8 bases stayed unmatched. The length of the CDR3 is 14 residues. CDR3 protein: CASSPPGGGHEQFF. The CDR3 bases are TGCGCCAGCAGCCCCCCGGGGGGTGGCCATGAGCAGTTCTTC.

This chain joins TRBV18 and TRBJ2-1; D gene ambiguous. From germline, CDR1 is KGHSH and CDR2 LQKENI. Between the trimmed V and J ends, which lost 0 bases and 6 bases, there was a span of 6 bases. The CDR3 totals 13 residues. CDR3 sequence (DNA): TGTGCCAGCTCACCACCCAACGGCAATGAGCAGTTCTTC. It translates to CASSPPNGNEQFF. The full variable domain, in which reference TRBV18 and TRBJ2-1 provide the parts outside the CDR3, is NAGVMQNPRHLVRRRGQEARLRCSPMKGHSHVYWYRQLPEEGLKFMVYLQKENIIDESGMPKERFSAEFPKEGPSILRIQQVVRGDSAAYFCASSPPNGNEQFFGPGTRLTVL.

The rearrangement links TRBV7-2 to TRBJ2-2; D remains unclear. Trimming removed 3 bases from V and 4 bases from J, with 9 bases in between. CDR3 length: 14 residues. The V gene's germline CDR1 is SGHTA and CDR2 FQGNSA. This CDR3 is CASSFEHLTGELFF. Here the CDR3 DNA reads TGTGCCAGCAGCTTTGAACACCTCACCGGGGAGCTGTTTTTT.

The rearrangement uses TRBV27 and TRBJ2-1, with TRBD1 as a possible D gene (6 bases). This CDR3 has 14 amino acids. Germline-derived CDR1 and CDR2 are MNHEY and SMNVEV (reference sequence). The V and J ends lost 3 bases and 5 bases respectively, with 11 bases between them. Written as DNA, the CDR3 is TGTGCCAGCAGTTTTCAGGGGAAAAACAATGAGCAGTTCTTC. Translating gives CASSFQGKNNEQFF.

The chain uses TRBV24-1 and TRBJ1-1; 8 nucleotides match TRBD1. CDR3 size: 14 residues. Losses at the gene ends were 7 bases for V and 4 bases for J; bases not matched to a gene: 7. Germline assignment: CDR1 KGHDR and CDR2 SFDVKD. CDR3 nucleotide sequence: TGTGCCACCAGCCCGGACAGGGACGGCACTGAAGCTTTCTTT. Protein: CATSPDRDGTEAFF.

CDR3: CASSLYPTGAGANVLTF. The DNA of the CDR3 is TGCGCCAGCAGCTTGTATCCTACAGGGGCCGGGGCCAACGTCCTGACTTTC. V and J are TRBV5-1 and TRBJ2-6, with 7 bases that match TRBD1. Germline V gene lookup returns CDR1 SGHRS and CDR2 YFSETQ. J was trimmed by 4 bases and V by 1 base; bases with no gene match: 8. The CDR3 contains 17 residues.

J is TRBJ2-1 and V is TRBV4-2, with TRBD2 matching 10 bases. With 4 bases clipped from V and 4 bases from J, the junction kept 4 bases outside the gene matches. In germline, CDR1 is LGHNA, CDR2 YNFKEQ. This CDR3 is built from 15 residues. This CDR3 reads CASSLTSGEYNEQFF. CDR3 nucleotides: TGTGCCAGCAGCCTCACTAGCGGGGAGTACAATGAGCAGTTCTTC.

This chain connects TRBV19 to TRBJ2-5, with 7 bases that match TRBD2. With 5 bases clipped from V and 5 bases from J, the junction kept 8 bases outside the gene matches. The CDR3 is made up of 14 amino acids. The germline V gene has CDR1 LNHDA and CDR2 SQIVND (reference sequence). As DNA, the CDR3 is TGTGCCAGTAGTCGGGCGGGAGTACGGGAGACCCAGTACTTC. Its protein is CASSRAGVRETQYF. The full variable domain, completed using reference TRBV19 and TRBJ2-5, is DGGITQSPKYLFRKEGQNVTLSCEQNLNHDAMYWYRQDPGQGLRLIYYSQIVNDFQKGDIAEGYSVSREKKESFPLTVTSAQKNPTAFYLCASSRAGVRETQYFGPGTRLLVL.

The rearrangement joins TRBV5-4 to TRBJ2-3, with TRBD2 matching 9 bases. V lost 4 bases to trimming and J lost 5 bases; unmatched junction nucleotides: 5. The CDR3 has 14 amino acids. Germline V lookup: CDR1 SGHNT, CDR2 YYREEE (reference sequence). The CDR3 region is CASSVREGRDTQYF. Here the CDR3 DNA reads TGTGCCAGCAGCGTGCGGGAGGGCCGAGATACGCAGTATTTT.

This chain links TRBV3-1 (or the pseudogene TRBV3-2) with TRBJ2-1, with TRBD2 matching 9 bases. V lost 4 bases to trimming and J lost 9 bases; unmatched junction nucleotides: 16. From germline, CDR1 is LGHDT and CDR2 YNNKEL (reference sequence). This CDR3 comprises 17 residues. The CDR3 bases are TGTGCCAGCAGCCTTCCGATCGCGTCTAGCGGGACGCGTGAGCAGTTCTTC. Residues: CASSLPIASSGTREQFF.

CDR3 sequence reads: CATRRGGNNEQFF. The CDR3 DNA reads as TGTGCCACCCGGAGGGGCGGCAACAATGAGCAGTTCTTC. The J gene is TRBJ2-1, the V gene TRBV12-3 or TRBV12-4, with D tentatively TRBD2 (6 bases). The CDR3 runs 13 residues. Between the trimmed V and J ends, which lost 10 bases and 5 bases, there was a span of 15 bases.

The chain carries TRBV2 and TRBJ2-2, with 7 bases aligning to TRBD2. With V trimmed by 7 bases and J by 4 bases, 12 bases remained unmatched. The CDR3 is 16 residues long. CDR1 and CDR2 (germline): SNHLY, FYNNEI. The DNA of the CDR3 is TGTGCCAGCAAGGGGCAAGCGGGACTCGGCACCGGGGAGCTGTTTTTT. Its translation: CASKGQAGLGTGELFF.

V and J are TRBV19 and TRBJ2-7; 10 nucleotides line up with TRBD2. Trimming took 6 bases from V and 7 from J; bases not matched to a gene: 9. Germline lookup yields CDR1 LNHDA and CDR2 SQIVND (reference sequence). The CDR3 runs to 14 residues. The CDR3 region is CASSPLAGAGEQYF. As DNA, the CDR3 is TGTGCCAGTAGCCCCCTAGCGGGAGCTGGAGAGCAGTACTTC.

The rearrangement uses TRBV6-5 and TRBJ1-4; D remains unclear. CDR1 MNHEY and CDR2 SVGAGI come from the germline V gene. Trimming took 4 bases from V and 2 from J, leaving 8 bases between them. This CDR3 is 14 amino acids long. The CDR3, as DNA: TGTGCCAGCAGTTTTACCACTACTAATGAAAAACTGTTTTTT. Residues: CASSFTTTNEKLFF.

CDR3 sequence (DNA): TGTGCCAGCAGCCCCCCGACTTGGCAGCAGATACGCGAGCAGTTCTTC. Residues: CASSPPTWQQIREQFF. The rearrangement links TRBV27 to TRBJ2-1, with unresolved D. The CDR3 is 16 amino acids. Germline V lookup: CDR1 MNHEY, CDR2 SMNVEV (reference sequence). The V gene lost 6 bases and the J gene lost 10 bases, with 25 bases spanning the gap.

The chain has TRBV27 and TRBJ1-1; a weak D match, TRBD1 (5 bases). This CDR3 is 14 amino acids long. CDR1 is MNHEY, CDR2 SMNVEV, per germline (reference sequence). Trimming cost V 8 bases and J 5 bases, with 18 bases left between them. The CDR3 sequence: CASAPPGGWTEAFF. CDR3 DNA sequence: TGTGCCAGCGCCCCTCCGGGGGGATGGACTGAAGCTTTCTTT.

This clone was observed a handful of times. The chain is built from TRBV7-2 and TRBJ1-4; possibly TRBD1 for D (5 bases). The CDR3 has 14 residues. V lost 4 bases to trimming and J lost 7 bases, with 13 bases between them. Germline CDR1 reads SGHTA; CDR2 reads FQGNSA. For the CDR3, the DNA is TGTGCCAGCAGCTCTGTTTACGGGGGTGAAAAACTGTTTTTT. It encodes CASSSVYGGEKLFF.

The rearrangement uses TRBV18 and TRBJ1-2; 10 nucleotides agree with TRBD1. There are 16 residues in the CDR3. V shed 6 bases and J 1 base; nucleotides not matched to a gene: 8. Looked up from germline, CDR1 is KGHSH and CDR2 is LQKENI. CDR3 DNA sequence: TGTGCCAGCTCCCATAGGGACAGGGGAAGTAACTATGGCTACACCTTC. Its protein product is CASSHRDRGSNYGYTF. Drawing the rest from reference TRBV18 and TRBJ1-2, the complete variable domain is NAGVMQNPRHLVRRRGQEARLRCSPMKGHSHVYWYRQLPEEGLKFMVYLQKENIIDESGMPKERFSAEFPKEGPSILRIQQVVRGDSAAYFCASSHRDRGSNYGYTFGSGTRLTVV.

This chain joins TRBV7-8 and TRBJ2-3; D not resolved. CDR1 and CDR2 (germline): SGHVS, FQNEAQ. The CDR3 is 17 amino acids. With 5 bases removed from V and 2 bases from J, the gap between germline ends came to 20 bases. The CDR3 loop reads CASSPTLISRFTDTQYF. CDR3 bases: TGTGCCAGCAGCCCCACGCTGATTAGCAGATTCACAGATACGCAGTATTTT.

The V call is TRBV3-1 (or the pseudogene TRBV3-2), the J call TRBJ2-1; D is undetermined. V lost 1 base and J lost 6, with 16 bases in between. The CDR3 length is 16 residues. From germline, CDR1 is LGHDT and CDR2 YNNKEL (reference sequence). The CDR3 DNA reads TGTGCCAGCAGCCAAGGAGTATCAATGACTTCCAATGAGCAGTTCTTC. Its protein is CASSQGVSMTSNEQFF.

The genes are TRBV7-8 and TRBJ2-5; 8 positions match TRBD1. Germline loops: CDR1 SGHVS, CDR2 FQNEAQ. The length of the CDR3 is 16 residues. V was pared by 2 bases and J by 5 bases, with 10 bases of the junction left unmatched. CDR3 loop: CASSLQGQGAGETQYF. CDR3 DNA sequence: TGTGCCAGCAGCTTACAAGGCCAGGGGGCTGGGGAGACCCAGTACTTC.

The V call is TRBV11-2, the J call TRBJ2-1, with TRBD2 matching over 7 bases. CDR3 length: 16 residues. The V gene end was trimmed by 2 bases and the J gene end by 1 base; junction bases not matched to a gene: 5. The V gene's germline CDR1 is SGHAT and CDR2 FQNNGV. In DNA, the CDR3 is TGTGCCAGCAGCTTAAGCGGGATGAGATCCTACAATGAGCAGTTCTTC. It specifies CASSLSGMRSYNEQFF. Complete variable domain (other parts from reference TRBV11-2 and TRBJ2-1): EAGVAQSPRYKIIEKRQSVAFWCNPISGHATLYWYQQILGQGPKLLIQFQNNGVVDDSQLPKDRFSAERLKGVDSTLKIQPAKLEDSAVYLCASSLSGMRSYNEQFFGPGTRLTVL.